This T cell receptor (beta chain) was sequenced in a study of control samples from healthy donors and cancer patients. Germline assignment: CDR1 SEHNR and CDR2 FQNEAQ (reference sequence). Trimming cost V 2 bases and J 6 bases; bases outside gene matches: 6. The CDR3 consists of 17 residues. Produced via immunoSEQ multiplex PCR; TCRdb's table is partial and in-frame only. The repertoire has tens of thousands of clones, around 90% of them found once; the top ten carry approximately 7.6%. The rearrangement joins TRBV7-9 to TRBJ2-1; 14 nucleotides align to TRBD2. Sequenced material: blood. This TCR came from a woman aged 55-69 years in good health. The CDR3 region is CASSLLGTSGGLNEQFF. The DNA for the CDR3 is TGTGCCAGCAGCTTATTAGGGACTAGCGGGGGCCTCAATGAGCAGTTCTTC. The full variable domain, rest sourced from reference TRBV7-9 and TRBJ2-1, is DTGVSQNPRHKITKRGQNVTFRCDPISEHNRLYWYRQTLGQGPEFLTYFQNEAQLEKSRLLSDRFSAERPKGSFSTLEIQRTEQGDSAMYLCASSLLGTSGGLNEQFFGPGTRLTVL.